This entry features one TCR beta chain sequence. The data are from a study of blood T cell repertoires in COVID-19. Study background: In each case, the material was cDNA or gDNA derived from T cells, B-cell-depleted T cells, or PBMCs.

CDR3 length: 15 amino acids. Profiling relied on immunoSEQ multiplex PCR, and the TCRdb table lists in-frame clones only, not all of them. The sample yields 60,000 to 70,000 clones, 85% seen once. The specimen sequenced was peripheral blood. The chain combines TRBV21-1 with TRBJ2-1; the table's D call, TRBD1, was not checked against the DNA. TRBV21-1 is tagged as a pseudogene. The sequence was collected from a man aged 45-65 years with acute or convalescent COVID-19. CDR3 residues: CASSKVLEGGGEQFF. CDR3 nucleotide sequence: TGTGCCAGCAGCAAAGTTTTAGAAGGGGGCGGTGAGCAGTTCTTC.